This is a list of T cell receptor beta chains from one sample in a study of cytomegalovirus exposure and HLA in healthy donors. Data came from immunoSEQ multiplex PCR; TCRdb stores just in-frame clones and leaves some out. The sample records over 150,000 clones, 71% being singletons. The specimen sequenced was PBMCs. The receptors originated from a woman aged 25 to 39 in good health and CMV-seronegative. Each CDR3 is given with its conserved first and last residue. The D gene is left open where the match is weak. Size values are once, few and many counts, or a class for expanded clones, and some rows have none.

TRBJ1-1,few,TRBV9,TRBD1,CASSPRDSSGTEAFF,TGTGCCAGCAGCCCCCGGGACAGTTCGGGAACTGAAGCTTTCTTT
TRBJ2-7,NA,TRBV11-3,TRBD1,CASSLGRDRGYEQYF,TGTGCCAGCAGCTTAGGCCGGGACAGGGGTTACGAGCAGTACTTC
TRBJ2-1,once,TRBV7-2,NA,CASTLSGTRSYNEQFF,TGTGCCAGCACCCTATCCGGGACTCGCTCCTACAATGAGCAGTTCTTC
TRBJ2-2,NA,TRBV7-7,NA,CASSSRGPPNTGELFF,TGTGCCAGCAGCTCCAGGGGACCGCCGAACACCGGGGAGCTGTTTTTT
TRBJ2-3,few,TRBV2,NA,CASSEVGLADTQYF,TGTGCCAGCAGTGAAGTGGGCCTCGCAGATACGCAGTATTTT
TRBJ1-3,NA,TRBV9,TRBD1,CASSDQQGAGGNTIYF,TGTGCCAGCAGCGACCAACAGGGGGCAGGAGGAAACACCATATATTTT
TRBJ2-7,NA,TRBV29-1,NA,CSVTMSLGLPYEQYF,TGCAGCGTTACTATGAGCCTCGGCCTGCCCTACGAGCAGTACTTC
TRBJ2-3,NA,TRBV6-6,NA,CASSSPGSGSTDTQYF,TGTGCCAGCAGTTCTCCGGGGAGCGGGTCGACAGATACGCAGTATTTT
TRBJ2-3,NA,TRBV18,NA,CASSPFPPGGSSTDTQYF,TGTGCCAGCTCACCCTTCCCCCCCGGGGGATCTAGCACAGATACGCAGTATTTT
TRBJ2-1,NA,TRBV11-2,NA,CASSLRQSSYNEQFF,TGTGCCAGCAGCTTAAGACAAAGCTCCTACAATGAGCAGTTCTTC
TRBJ2-1,NA,TRBV9,NA,CASTRTGDDEQFF,TGTGCCAGCACCCGTACGGGGGACGACGAGCAGTTCTTC
TRBJ2-7,NA,TRBV12-5,NA,CASGSYEQYF,TGTGCTAGTGGGTCGTACGAGCAGTACTTC
TRBJ1-2,NA,TRBV7-9,TRBD1,CASSSAGTGDGYTF,TGTGCCAGCAGCTCTGCCGGGACAGGGGATGGCTACACCTTC
TRBJ2-1,NA,TRBV2,TRBD2,CASVSGRGGNEQFF,TGTGCCAGCGTTAGCGGGAGGGGCGGCAATGAGCAGTTCTTC
TRBJ2-5,NA,TRBV28,TRBD2,CASSLDRGRETQYF,TGTGCCAGCAGTCTAGATCGCGGGAGGGAGACCCAGTACTTC
TRBJ2-7,NA,TRBV4-1,NA,CASSHQLTGSSYEQYF,TGCGCCAGCAGCCATCAACTCACAGGGAGCTCCTACGAGCAGTACTTC